This T cell receptor beta chain emerged from a study of T cells in Graves' hyperthyroidism and ophthalmopathy (dated by TCRdb to between 2018 and 2020). For the wider study: Peripheral blood was sampled at the time of initial diagnosis, prior to any treatment. Prospective prediction of ophthalmopathy was tested in an independent validation cohort of 18 to 20 hyperthyroidism patients and 17 patients who later progressed to ophthalmopathy. TCR Vbeta CDR3 sequencing of roughly 140 peripheral blood samples (roughly 41 ophthalmopathy, 75 to 80 hyperthyroidism and some 17 progressor patients) is reported in the paper. Once sampling was done, hyperthyroidism patients were given methimazole at a starting dose of 30 mg daily, whereas ophthalmopathy patients were given high-dose intravenous methylprednisolone. For training and testing, the roughly 100 patients in the discovery cohort were randomly divided in a 7:3 ratio. TCR V-J signatures able to tell the groups apart were searched for in a discovery cohort of 100 or so patients, of whom about 40 had Graves' ophthalmopathy and under 65 had stable Graves' hyperthyroidism. The study also compared thyroid tissue and blood T-cell repertoires from 6 or 7 Graves' hyperthyroidism patients.

A patient counted as having stable Graves' hyperthyroidism if no progression to ophthalmopathy occurred over 18 months of follow-up. Hyperthyroidism patients were newly diagnosed, with disease duration under 2 months, and aged 18 to 65 years. Patients with uncontrolled infections, other autoimmune diseases, pregnancy or lactation were excluded. Diagnoses were based on clinical symptoms, serum thyroxine and TRAb, thyroid ultrasound and orbital computed tomography. Ficoll-Paque density gradient centrifugation was used to isolate PBMCs from 8 to 10 ml of fresh peripheral blood. Total RNA was extracted with Trizol reagent, and quality was checked on an Agilent 2100 Bioanalyzer. The sample holds a few counts of this clonotype. No antigen is known for it. No per-base quality is available; no much larger clone lies one base away. The TCR beta CDR3 regions were amplified from the RNA transcripts. A first-round RT-PCR of the TCR CDR3 used the HTBI primer set with the Qiagen OneStep RT-PCR kit. The libraries were constructed in a second round of multiplex PCR and then size-selected and purified. Libraries were sequenced paired-end with 100 bp reads on an Illumina HiSeq2000. Turning to the authors' computational methods: SOAPnuke was used to process the raw data, with reads discarded if the reads contained adapters or uncalled bases, had a mean Phred below 15, or lacked an exact constant-primer or identifier match. COPE v1.2.5 was used to merge high-quality paired reads, and clonotypes were defined as unique nucleotide sequences. MiTCR v1.1 was used to align clonotypes to the IMGT TRBV, TRBD and TRBJ reference segments. Analysis was restricted to V-J combinations with a frequency above 0.0001, which covered about 99% of repertoires. A TCS score was defined as the ratio of F50 (clonal expansion) to E x V (chaos), with BLOSUM62-based TCRdist applied between CDR3 peptides within each V-J. Welch's t-statistics and random forest reduced 450 to 600 V-J features to roughly 13, which were used in a naive Bayes classifier (R e1071). TCRdb's own reprocessing of the public reads used fastp at Q25 and MiXCR and kept productive beta chains. Rows merge per CDR3 protein into single entries with the most common DNA and genes. The V and J calls were determined by TCRdb, not by the authors. For this sample the table gives roughly 300,000 distinct CDR3 sequences, of which 15% to 20% were detected only once. The ten largest clones represent about half of the sample.

Here V drops 0 bases and J drops 2 bases, and the junction holds 9 bases not matched to any gene. The CDR3 holds 17 amino acids from the cysteine to the phenylalanine. Of the read, only the CDR3 DNA is kept; its 51 bases are in frame from base 1. The germline V gene gives CDR1 as SQVTM and CDR2 as ANQGSEA. Points the paper makes about the study in general: In validation, progression to ophthalmopathy was predicted by the model with about 70% sensitivity and just over 72% specificity, a median of around 6.5 months before onset. Most expanded thyroid clonotypes (frequency above 0.001) were also found in blood, which suggests that blood repertoires may mirror thyroid immune responses. Sample size was not statistically predetermined, and blinding of investigators to group allocation was not performed. A model built on a 13 V-J signature distinguished ophthalmopathy from stable hyperthyroidism, reaching about 88% sensitivity and about 81% specificity in cross-validation and 80%/75% in testing.

The rearrangement combines TRBV29-1 with TRBJ2-5, with TRBD2 matching 10 junction bases. The source of this sequence is a woman between 45 and 60 years old with Graves' hyperthyroidism. The sample comprised blood. The CDR3 region has the sequence CSVEDGRASGRQETQYF. In nucleotides, the sequence is TGCAGCGTTGAAGACGGGAGGGCTAGCGGGAGACAAGAGACCCAGTACTTC.